This TCR beta chain stems from a study of blood T cells in healthy people across ages. Total RNA extracted from each sample amounted to at least 6 micrograms. Concerning this clonotype itself: Antigen: not known.

Study findings and constraints: With age, beta diversity per million T cells declined roughly linearly, significantly by 40. Any changes in expanded clonotypes were possibly confounded, as donor CMV status remained unknown.

V dropped 0 bases and J dropped 3 bases, with 10 bases sitting between them. Germline V CDR1 and CDR2: SGDLS, YYNGEE. CDR3 size: 16 residues. PCR was performed a second time for roughly 6 to 12 cycles using a sample-barcoded 5' primer and a J-beta primer mix. TCRdb fed the 5' RACE reads into MiXCR, producing one record per CDR3 protein. The profile shows 1.8 million or so distinct CDR3 sequences, roughly two fifths of them singletons. Sample: blood. The receptor was derived from a human donor in good health. The chain is built from TRBV9 and TRBJ2-6; D is possibly TRBD2 (6 bases). The CDR3 here is CASSVGGGIGANVLTF. The DNA of the CDR3 is TGTGCCAGCAGCGTAGGCGGAGGGATTGGGGCCAACGTCCTGACTTTC.